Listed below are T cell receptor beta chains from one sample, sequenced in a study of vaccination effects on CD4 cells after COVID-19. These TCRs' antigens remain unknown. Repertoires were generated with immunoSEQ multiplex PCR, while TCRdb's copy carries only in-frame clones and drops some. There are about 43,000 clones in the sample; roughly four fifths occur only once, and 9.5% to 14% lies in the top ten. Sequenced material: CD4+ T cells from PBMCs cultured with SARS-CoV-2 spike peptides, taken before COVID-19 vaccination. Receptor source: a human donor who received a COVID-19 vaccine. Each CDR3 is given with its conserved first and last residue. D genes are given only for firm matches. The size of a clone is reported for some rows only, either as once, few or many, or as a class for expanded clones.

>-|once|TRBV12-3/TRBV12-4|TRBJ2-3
TGTGCCAGCCAGACACCCAGCACAGATACGCAGTATTTT
CASQTPSTDTQYF
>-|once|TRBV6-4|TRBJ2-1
TGTGCCAGCAGTGACTGGCGGGGTCGTCGGTTCTTC
CASSDWRGRRFF
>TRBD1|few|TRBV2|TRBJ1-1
TGTGCCAGCAGCACGACAGGGGTCGGAGCTTTCTTT
CASSTTGVGAFF
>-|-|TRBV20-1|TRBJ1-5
TGCAGTGCTAGTCGGCCAGGGAGCGGTCAGCCCCAGCATTTT
CSASRPGSGQPQHF
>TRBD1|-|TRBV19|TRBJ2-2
TGTGCCAGTAGTATACGGACAGGGATCAGCGGGGAGCTGTTTTTT
CASSIRTGISGELFF
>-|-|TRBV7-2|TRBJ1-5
TGTGCCAGCAGCACCCAAGGCGGCAATCAGCCCCAGCATTTT
CASSTQGGNQPQHF
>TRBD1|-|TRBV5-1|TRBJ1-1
TGCGCCAGCAGCCTGGGACAGGCCATGAACACTGAAGCTTTCTTT
CASSLGQAMNTEAFF
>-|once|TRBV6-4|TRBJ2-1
TGTGCCAGCAGGGCAATAACGGGGCAACAGCAGTTCTTC
CASRAITGQQQFF
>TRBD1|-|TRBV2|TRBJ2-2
TGTGCCAGCAGTCGGGACAGGGGGAACACCGGGGAGCTGTTTTTT
CASSRDRGNTGELFF
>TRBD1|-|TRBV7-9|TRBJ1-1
TGTGCCAGCAGCTCGTGGACAGGGGATTACACTGAAGCTTTCTTT
CASSSWTGDYTEAFF
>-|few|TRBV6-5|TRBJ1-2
TGTGCCAGCTCGAGGATCTCTTCGGTTGGCTACACCTTC
CASSRISSVGYTF
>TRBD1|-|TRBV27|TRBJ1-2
TGTGCCAGCAGTAGATTGGGCGGGACAGGGATTTTCTATGGCTACACCTTC
CASSRLGGTGIFYGYTF
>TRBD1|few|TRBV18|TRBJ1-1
TGTGCCAGCTCACGAGGACAGGGCAGCTTGAACACTGAAGCTTTCTTT
CASSRGQGSLNTEAFF
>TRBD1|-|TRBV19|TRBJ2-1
TGTGCCAGTAGTTCTACCTGGACAGGGGTCAATGAGCAGTTCTTC
CASSSTWTGVNEQFF
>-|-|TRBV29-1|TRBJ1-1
TGCAGCGTGGGGACGACCACTGAAGCTTTCTTT
CSVGTTTEAFF
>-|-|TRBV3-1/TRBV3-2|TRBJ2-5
TGTGCCAGCAGCAAGTCGGGGCCCTGGGCCCAGTACTTC
CASSKSGPWAQYF
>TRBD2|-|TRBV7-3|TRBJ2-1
TGTGCCAGCAGCCTCGGACTAGATATGGGTGAGCAGTTCTTC
CASSLGLDMGEQFF
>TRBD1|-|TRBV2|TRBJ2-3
TGTGCCAGCAGGAGGGCCCGGGACAGGGTACCAGATACGCAGTATTTT
CASRRARDRVPDTQYF
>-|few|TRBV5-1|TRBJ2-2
TGCGCCAGCAGCCCCCTAGCGCCCCTAAACACCGGGGAGCTGTTTTTT
CASSPLAPLNTGELFF
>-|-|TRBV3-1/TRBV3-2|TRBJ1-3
TGTGCCAGCAGCCAAGTGGGGAAAGGAAACACCATATATTTT
CASSQVGKGNTIYF
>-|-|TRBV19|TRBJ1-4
TGTGCCAGTAGTCCCGACAGGCTTCAGGAAAAACTGTTTTTT
CASSPDRLQEKLFF
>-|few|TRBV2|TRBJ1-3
TGTGCCAGCAGAGGACAGTCATACACCATATATTTT
CASRGQSYTIYF
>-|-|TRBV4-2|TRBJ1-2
TGTGCCAGCAGCCAAGCAGGAGAGCACGCCGGCTACACCTTC
CASSQAGEHAGYTF
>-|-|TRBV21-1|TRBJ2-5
TGTGCCAGCGGCAATACGGGACAATTGAGGGAGACCCAGTACTTC
CASGNTGQLRETQYF
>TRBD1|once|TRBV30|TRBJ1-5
TGTGCCTGGAGTGTCTCAGGGGGCGGTCAGCCCCAGCATTTT
CAWSVSGGGQPQHF
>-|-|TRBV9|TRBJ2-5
TGTGCCAGCAGCGGACGACGGCAAGAGACCCAGTACTTC
CASSGRRQETQYF
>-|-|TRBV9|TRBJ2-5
TGTGCCAGCAGCGACCTCCGGGGGTCCCAAGAGACCCAGTACTTC
CASSDLRGSQETQYF
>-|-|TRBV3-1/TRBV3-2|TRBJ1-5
TGTGCCAGCAGCCAAGCGTCAGGCGGGGGGGACCAGCCCCAGCATTTT
CASSQASGGGDQPQHF
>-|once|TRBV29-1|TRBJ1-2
TGCAGCGTTGAAGATCCGCAGGGAAAGCATGGCTACACCTTC
CSVEDPQGKHGYTF
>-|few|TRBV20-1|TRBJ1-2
TGCAGTACTCAGCAAAACTATGGCTACACCTTC
CSTQQNYGYTF
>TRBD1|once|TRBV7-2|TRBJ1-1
TGTGCCAGCAGGAGGGACAGTTCGAACACTGAAGCTTTCTTT
CASRRDSSNTEAFF
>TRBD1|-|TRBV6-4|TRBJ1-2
TGTGCCAGCAGTAACGACAGGGTTGGCTACACCTTC
CASSNDRVGYTF
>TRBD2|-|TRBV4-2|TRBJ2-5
TGTGCCAGCAGCCAGTTTGGGACTAGCGGGGGGTCGGGGGGCCAAGAGACCCAGTACTTC
CASSQFGTSGGSGGQETQYF
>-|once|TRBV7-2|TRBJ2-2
TGTGCCAGCAGCCCCCAGAGGGGGACCACCGGGGAGCTGTTTTTT
CASSPQRGTTGELFF
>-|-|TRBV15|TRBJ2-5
TGTGCCACCAGCAGAGATCGGGGGGAGACCCAGTACTTC
CATSRDRGETQYF
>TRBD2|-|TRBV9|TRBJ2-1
TGTGCCAGCAGCTCCGGGGGGCTAGCGGGGGGGACCTCCTACAATGAGCAGTTCTTC
CASSSGGLAGGTSYNEQFF
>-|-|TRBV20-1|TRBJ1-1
TGCAGTGCTAGTGGGAGACTCTCAGTTCGGTCTGAAGCTTTCTTT
CSASGRLSVRSEAFF
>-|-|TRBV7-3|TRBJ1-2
TGTGCCAGCAGCTTCTTCCCGGCCCGAGACTACACCTTC
CASSFFPARDYTF
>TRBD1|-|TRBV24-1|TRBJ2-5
TGTGCCACCAGTGACCCCAACAGGGGCTTTGTGGAGACCCAGTACTTC
CATSDPNRGFVETQYF
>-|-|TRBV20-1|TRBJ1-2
TGCAGTGCCTTTAACTATGGCTACACCTTC
CSAFNYGYTF
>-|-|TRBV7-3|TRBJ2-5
TGTGCCAGCAGAGGGGGGGGAGAAGAGACCCAGTACTTC
CASRGGGEETQYF
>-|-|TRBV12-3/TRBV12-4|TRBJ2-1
TGTGCCAGCAATGCGGCCCTTTTCGATGAGCAGTTCTTC
CASNAALFDEQFF
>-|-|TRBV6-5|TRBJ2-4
TGTGCCAGCAACGTCGGGGTCAACATTCAGTACTTC
CASNVGVNIQYF
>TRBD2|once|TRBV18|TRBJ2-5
TGTGCCAGCTCACCGACACTAGCGGGGGGGAACCAAGAGACCCAGTACTTC
CASSPTLAGGNQETQYF
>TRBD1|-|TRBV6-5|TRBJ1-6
TGTGCCAGCAGTTACCCTGGGACAGGGGCAAATTCACCCCTCCACTTT
CASSYPGTGANSPLHF
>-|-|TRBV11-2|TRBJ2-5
TGTGCCAGCAGCTTTTTGTATCGGGGGTCCCAAGAGACCCAGTACTTC
CASSFLYRGSQETQYF
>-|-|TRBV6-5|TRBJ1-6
TGTGCCAGCAGTTACTCGTTGGGGGCTTCACCCCTCCACTTT
CASSYSLGASPLHF